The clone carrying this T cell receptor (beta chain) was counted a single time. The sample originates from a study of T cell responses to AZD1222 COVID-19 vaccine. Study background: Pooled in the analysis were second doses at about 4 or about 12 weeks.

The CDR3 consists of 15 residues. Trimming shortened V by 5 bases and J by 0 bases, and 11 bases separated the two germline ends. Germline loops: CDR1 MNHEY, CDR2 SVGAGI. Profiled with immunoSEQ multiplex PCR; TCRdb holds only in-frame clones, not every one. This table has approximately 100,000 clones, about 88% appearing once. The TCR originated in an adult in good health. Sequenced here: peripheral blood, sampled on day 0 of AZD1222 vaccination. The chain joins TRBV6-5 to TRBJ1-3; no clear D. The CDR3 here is CASSPLGSSGNTIYF. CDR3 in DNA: TGTGCCAGCAGTCCCTTGGGCAGCTCTGGAAACACCATATATTTT.